The T cell receptor beta chain described here comes from a study of Ad26.COV2.S vaccination and SARS-CoV-2 variants. Study context: The donor participated in the COV1001 trial, in its Ad26.COV2.S arm. The vaccine Ad26.COV2.S was put into the muscle once, or twice with 56 days between.

Overall study findings and caveats: The TCR-based breadth and depth measures might underestimate overall T cell responses. The study found higher spike-specific TCR breadth in vaccine than placebo recipients.

Measured with immunoSEQ multiplex PCR; TCRdb has only the in-frame clones, and not every one. The table shows about 680,000 clones, with around 92% occurring only once. Regarding treatment: over 15 received Ad26.COV2.S at low or high dose, single or two shots; about 5 received placebo; per-sample allocation not given. Samples were taken on day 63 after the first vaccine or placebo injection. The germline V gene has CDR1 KGHSH and CDR2 LQKENI. CDR3 length: 15 residues. V gave up 4 bases and J gave up 4 bases; unmatched junction bases: 5. For this clone: Its antigen is currently unknown.

The TCR originated in a person between 18 and 59 years old who received the Ad26.COV2.S COVID-19 vaccine or a placebo. V gene TRBV18 combines with J gene TRBJ2-2, with 8 bases identical to TRBD1. The material was peripheral blood, obtained in a trial of Ad26.COV2.S vaccine versus placebo. CDR3 residues: CASSRTGWGTGELFF. In nucleotides, the CDR3 is TGTGCCAGCTCACGGACAGGGTGGGGCACCGGGGAGCTGTTTTTT. Full variable domain (missing parts from reference TRBV18 and TRBJ2-2): NAGVMQNPRHLVRRRGQEARLRCSPMKGHSHVYWYRQLPEEGLKFMVYLQKENIIDESGMPKERFSAEFPKEGPSILRIQQVVRGDSAAYFCASSRTGWGTGELFFGEGSRLTVL.